The 27 T cell receptor beta chains presented below share a single source sample, sequenced in a study of T cells expressing NK-cell markers. TCRdb reprocessed the 5' RACE reads, keeping one entry per CDR3 protein, no DNA. Its clone listing holds some 500,000 distinct CDR3 sequences. The sequenced sample consisted of blood T cells: a sorted CD56 or NKG2C T cell subset, CD4+ or CD8+ T cells, or bulk PBMC T cells (not recorded which). The receptors come from a woman aged 50 to 60 in good health.

The J gene is TRBJ2-1, the V gene TRBV4-1; TCRdb lists TRBD2, though no DNA is available to test this call. The V gene's germline CDR1 is MGHRA and CDR2 YSYEKL. This CDR3 contains 13 residues. The CDR3 protein is CASSPTRVDRQFF.

The rearrangement links TRBV10-3 to TRBJ1-2; TCRdb names TRBD1, which stays unverified in the absence of DNA. The CDR3 contains 12 residues. Germline V CDR1 and CDR2: ENHRY, SYGVKD. The CDR3 sequence is CATRSGIDGYTF.

The chain has TRBV5-1 and TRBJ1-2; TCRdb returns TRBD1, unconfirmable since there is no DNA. CDR3 length equals 13 residues. The V gene's germline CDR1 is SGHRS and CDR2 YFSETQ. The CDR3 region is CASSQGINYGYTF.

The V and J genes are TRBV29-1 and TRBJ2-7; the D call of TRBD1 rests on TCRdb alone, since no DNA is present to check it. CDR1 SQVTM and CDR2 ANQGSEA come from the germline V gene. The CDR3 is made up of 14 amino acids. Here the CDR3 reads CSVEKGGPPPEQYF.

The rearrangement joins TRBV20-1 to TRBJ2-7; TCRdb's D call of TRBD1 is untestable without DNA. Germline V gene lookup returns CDR1 DFQATT and CDR2 SNEGSKA (reference sequence). The CDR3 contains 13 residues. CDR3 sequence: CSATTVASYEQYF.

This rearrangement joins TRBV20-1 to TRBJ2-7. From germline, CDR1 is DFQATT and CDR2 SNEGSKA (reference sequence). CDR3 length equals 15 residues. This CDR3 reads CSARDQRQATYEQYF.

V gene TRBV4-1 combines with J gene TRBJ2-1; checking the TCRdb D call of TRBD2 is not possible without DNA. The CDR3 extends over 17 amino acids. Germline CDR1 MGHRA, CDR2 YSYEKL. The CDR3 protein is CASSPSQTSGSYIEQFF.

The chain uses TRBV10-3 and TRBJ2-5; TCRdb's D gene call, TRBD1, goes unchecked for lack of DNA. Germline-derived CDR1 and CDR2 are ENHRY and SYGVKD. The CDR3 totals 13 residues. CDR3 region: CAISLREGETQYF.

The V call is TRBV12-3 or TRBV12-4, the J call TRBJ2-7. The CDR3 spans 11 residues. The CDR3 loop is CASTLSGEQYF.

The CDR3: CASTLIDGNEQFF. This chain connects TRBV2 to TRBJ2-1; TCRdb gives TRBD2 as the D gene, but with no DNA this cannot be confirmed. The V gene's germline CDR1 is SNHLY and CDR2 FYNNEI. This CDR3 contains 13 residues.

This chain uses TRBV12-3 or TRBV12-4 with TRBJ2-1. The CDR3 sequence is 14 residues long. CDR3 amino acids: CASSHDGSYNEQFF.

V gene TRBV20-1 combines with J gene TRBJ2-3; TCRdb reports TRBD2, a call that lacks DNA to check it against. CDR3 length: 16 residues. CDR1 and CDR2 from the germline V gene are DFQATT and SNEGSKA (reference sequence). The CDR3 loop is CSARVLGREQTDTQYF.

This sequence joins TRBV6-5 and TRBJ2-3; TCRdb designates TRBD1, a call that cannot be tested without DNA. The V gene's germline CDR1 is MNHEY and CDR2 SVGAGI. The CDR3 extends over 17 amino acids. The CDR3: CASSYASPGQKVDTQYF.

The chain carries TRBV12-3 or TRBV12-4 and TRBJ2-2; TCRdb's D call, TRBD1, is unchecked because there is no DNA. The CDR3 covers 14 residues. The CDR3 protein is CASSGQGRTGELFF.

CDR3 amino acids: CASSDTGYEQYF. V and J are TRBV7-9 and TRBJ2-7; absent DNA, TCRdb's TRBD1 call cannot be checked. The V gene's germline CDR1 is SEHNR and CDR2 FQNEAQ (reference sequence). The length of the CDR3 is 12 residues.

The gene calls are TRBV29-1 and TRBJ1-2. Germline V gene sequence: CDR1 SQVTM, CDR2 ANQGSEA. This CDR3 spans 14 amino acids. The CDR3 sequence is CSVVGTAGEGGYTF.

The chain combines TRBV6-6 with TRBJ2-3; TCRdb's D call, TRBD2, is unchecked because there is no DNA. Germline CDR1 and CDR2: MNHNY and SVGAGI (reference sequence). The CDR3 spans 15 residues. The CDR3 here is CASSPPAPGLGSQYF.

The chain has TRBV6-5 and TRBJ2-3; the D call of TRBD2 rests on TCRdb alone, since no DNA is present to check it. CDR3 length equals 15 residues. Germline assignment: CDR1 MNHEY and CDR2 SVGAGI. This CDR3 reads CASSQLADPRDTQYF.

J is TRBJ2-4 and V is TRBV12-3 or TRBV12-4; the TCRdb D gene call, TRBD1, has no DNA to confirm it. This CDR3 spans 14 amino acids. This chain's CDR3 is CASSLEGFGNIQYF.

The chain couples TRBV30 to TRBJ2-3; the D call of TRBD1 rests on TCRdb alone, since no DNA is present to check it. This CDR3 region has 13 residues. Germline V gene lookup returns CDR1 GTSNPN and CDR2 SVGIG (reference sequence). The CDR3 loop is CAWSRGSTDTQYF.

The rearrangement uses TRBV14 and TRBJ2-1; the TRBD2 assignment by TCRdb is unverifiable without DNA. The CDR3 is 16 residues long. Germline CDR1 and CDR2: SGHDN and FVKESK. The chain's CDR3 is CASSQDPSGRFDEQFF.

V usage is TRBV3-1 and J usage is TRBJ2-1; TCRdb selects TRBD2, and the lack of DNA leaves this call unchecked. CDR1 is LGHDT and CDR2 is YNNKEL in the germline V gene (reference sequence). The CDR3 contains 12 residues. The CDR3 loop reads CASSQTGTSLFF.

The V gene is TRBV7-2, the J gene TRBJ2-1. The germline gives CDR1 SGHTA, CDR2 FQGNSA. There are 13 residues in the CDR3. The CDR3 region is CASGSGSYNEQFF.

The J gene is TRBJ1-4, the V gene TRBV7-2. From germline, CDR1 is SGHTA and CDR2 FQGNSA. CDR3 length equals 15 residues. CDR3 sequence: CASSLQASFKRELFF.

CDR3 in amino acids: CASSPQGRGAYEQYF. The chain has TRBV27 and TRBJ2-7; without DNA, the TCRdb call of TRBD2 cannot be checked. This CDR3 spans 15 amino acids. Germline V gene sequence: CDR1 MNHEY, CDR2 SMNVEV (reference sequence).

The rearrangement joins TRBV7-7 to TRBJ2-2. There are 15 residues in the CDR3. CDR1 and CDR2 from the germline V gene are SSHAT and FNYEAQ (reference sequence). The CDR3 region is CASSKVGRNTGELFF.

V is TRBV18 and J is TRBJ2-1; TCRdb designates TRBD2, a call that cannot be tested without DNA. This CDR3 is 14 amino acids long. Germline loops: CDR1 KGHSH, CDR2 LQKENI. CDR3 residues: CASSPNLARNEQFF.